This T cell receptor beta chain came from a study of blood T cell repertoires in COVID-19. Study context: Some COVID-19 samples were acute and others convalescent; all came from the United States, Italy and Spain. The cDNA or gDNA used as material had been derived from T cells, B-cell-depleted T cells, or PBMCs.

In the source study's methods: By means of reference gene primer amplification, nucleated cell counts were estimated. Clones were read by immunoSEQ multiplex PCR, and TCRdb kept only the in-frame ones, dropping some. V and J calls and clone size follow that table, whereas D and trimming were derived from the DNA. The sample has approximately 160,000 clones, around 82% seen once; the top ten hold 0.95% to 1.5%. CDR1 and CDR2 (germline): ENHRY, SYGVKD. The V gene end was trimmed by 3 bases and the J gene end by 5 bases; junction bases not matched to a gene: 14. The CDR3 extends over 17 amino acids. Sequenced sample: peripheral blood. The TCR comes from a man aged 55 to 69 who had recovered from COVID-19. This chain uses TRBV10-3 with TRBJ2-3; 7 bases are a match to TRBD1. The CDR3 sequence: CAISETGQRNFKDTQYF. DNA for the CDR3: TGTGCCATCAGTGAAACGGGACAGCGTAATTTTAAAGATACGCAGTATTTT.